The 26 T cell receptor beta chains below come from one sample, sequenced in a study of T cells in Graves' hyperthyroidism and ophthalmopathy. TCR beta CDR3 sequences were amplified from RNA transcripts. First-round RT-PCR targeting the TCR CDR3 was performed with the HTBI primer set. Each CDR3 protein is one row after TCRdb ran MiXCR on the multiplex PCR reads. The sample gives approximately 600,000 distinct CDR3 sequences, roughly 15% of which show up once; 3.5% to 4.5% is in the top ten. Sequenced sample: blood. The receptors derive from a woman in her thirties or forties with Graves' ophthalmopathy.

This clonotype was seen many times. The J gene is TRBJ1-5, the V gene TRBV28; D is ambiguous. This CDR3 has 16 amino acids. The V gene lost 2 bases and the J gene lost 7 bases, with 18 bases spanning the gap. CDR1 is MDHEN and CDR2 is SYDVKM in the germline V gene. The CDR3 reads CASSLTRRAGGQPQHF. In nucleotides, the CDR3 is TGTGCCAGCAGTTTAACCCGCCGGGCGGGCGGGCAGCCCCAGCATTTT.

This clonotype was found many times. V gene TRBV2 combines with J gene TRBJ1-2, with TRBD1 matching 7 bases. The CDR3 runs to 14 residues. J was trimmed by 3 bases and V by 5 bases; bases with no gene match: 6. Germline CDR1 and CDR2: SNHLY and FYNNEI. In nucleotides, the CDR3 is TGTGCCAGCAGTCAGGGGGTACTAGACTATGGCTACACCTTC. Amino acids: CASSQGVLDYGYTF.

This clonotype was counted many times. V and J are TRBV6-4 and TRBJ1-6, with TRBD1 matching 9 bases. From germline, CDR1 is MRHNA and CDR2 SNTAGT. The CDR3 has 13 residues. The junction had 2 bases not matched to a gene; V was cut back by 6 bases and J by 8 bases. The CDR3 region has the DNA TGTGCCAGCAGGGACAGGGGAGATTCACCCCTCCACTTT. It yields the protein CASRDRGDSPLHF.

This clonotype has ten or more counts. The CDR3 sequence is CASSYRTSGRLIYEQYF. The DNA of the CDR3 is TGTGCCAGCAGTTATCGGACTAGCGGGAGGCTAATCTACGAGCAGTACTTC. This sequence joins TRBV6-2 or TRBV6-3 and TRBJ2-7; TRBD2 agrees at 14 bases. Looked up from germline, CDR1 is MNHEY and CDR2 is SVGEGT. This CDR3 spans 17 amino acids. Trimming cost V 3 bases and J 3 bases; bases outside gene matches: 7.

This clonotype was observed a few times. This chain connects TRBV5-1 to TRBJ2-5; perhaps TRBD1 as D (5 bases). The CDR3 sequence is 15 residues long. Trimming shortened V by 7 bases and J by 6 bases, and 22 bases separated the two germline ends. Germline CDR1 reads SGHRS; CDR2 reads YFSETQ. The CDR3 reads CASGNMGLSRQTQYF. CDR3 bases: TGCGCCAGCGGTAACATGGGGCTCTCTAGACAGACCCAGTACTTC.

This clonotype was observed a handful of times. J is TRBJ2-2 and V is TRBV4-1, with 12 bases matching TRBD2. V was pared by 2 bases and J by 4 bases, with 11 bases of the junction left unmatched. The CDR3 consists of 19 residues. CDR1 and CDR2 from the germline V gene are MGHRA and YSYEKL. The CDR3 DNA is TGCGCCAGCAGCCAATACCTAGCGGGAGGGCCGCCGGGCACCGGGGAGCTGTTTTTT. It yields the protein CASSQYLAGGPPGTGELFF.

The V gene is TRBV7-2, the J gene TRBJ2-5; 7 nucleotides line up with TRBD2. The CDR3 covers 15 residues. The V gene's germline CDR1 is SGHTA and CDR2 FQGNSA. V trimming: 4 bases; J trimming: 3 bases; junction bases outside the gene matches: 8. The CDR3 loop is CASSSAGGSEETQYF. CDR3 nucleotides: TGTGCCAGCAGCTCCGCCGGGGGGAGTGAAGAGACCCAGTACTTC.

This chain links TRBV12-3 or TRBV12-4 with TRBJ1-2, with 9 nucleotides matching TRBD1. Trimming took 4 bases from V and 6 from J; bases not matched to a gene: 9. The CDR3 sequence is 15 residues long. DNA for the CDR3: TGTGCCAGCAGTTACCTCCCGGACAGGGGTAATGGCTACACCTTC. Protein: CASSYLPDRGNGYTF.

This clonotype was counted between two and nine times. The chain links TRBV18 to TRBJ1-1; D unresolved. The V gene's germline CDR1 is KGHSH and CDR2 LQKENI. This CDR3 contains 13 residues. V lost 3 bases to trimming and J lost 3 bases, with 8 bases between them. The CDR3 nucleotides read TGTGCCAGCTCACCTGACCTGGACACTGAAGCTTTCTTT. Translation: CASSPDLDTEAFF.

The chain uses TRBV5-1 and TRBJ2-5; D tentatively reads TRBD1 or TRBD2 (5 bases each). Per germline, CDR1 SGHRS and CDR2 YFSETQ. V shed 5 bases and J shed 5 bases, with 13 bases lying between them. This CDR3 region has 13 residues. The CDR3, as DNA: TGCGCCAGCAGGCCTGGGACGTCGGAGACCCAGTACTTC. Translated: CASRPGTSETQYF.

This clonotype was recorded at least ten times. V and J are TRBV20-1 and TRBJ2-7; D may be TRBD1 (6 bases). V gave up 3 bases and J gave up 7 bases, with 19 bases separating them. Germline loops: CDR1 DFQATT, CDR2 SNEGSKA (reference sequence). The length of the CDR3 is 14 residues. CDR3 bases: TGCAGTGCTAGTGTAGCGCAGGGGTCCAGAGAGCAGTACTTC. Its protein product is CSASVAQGSREQYF.

In its sample, this clonotype was seen many times. The J gene is TRBJ2-7, the V gene TRBV19, with 7 bases matching TRBD1. The CDR3 sequence is 14 residues long. The V segment lost 0 bases and the J segment 4 bases; nucleotides outside the gene matches: 3. Germline V gene data show CDR1 as LNHDA and CDR2 as SQIVND (reference sequence). DNA for the CDR3: TGTGCCAGTAGTATAGAGGGACAGCTATACGAGCAGTACTTC. This gives the protein CASSIEGQLYEQYF.

This clonotype came up many times. The chain couples TRBV20-1 to TRBJ2-7; no clear D gene. The CDR3 is 11 amino acids. V shed 3 bases and J shed 4 bases, with 7 bases lying between them. Germline V CDR1 and CDR2: DFQATT, SNEGSKA (reference sequence). CDR3 nucleotide sequence: TGCAGTGCTAGTAAGGGATACGAGCAGTACTTC. It yields the protein CSASKGYEQYF.

At least ten counts were recorded for this clonotype. The gene calls are TRBV7-9 and TRBJ2-7, with a weak D call TRBD1 (6 bases). Trimming left V 1 base short and J 2 bases short, with 12 bases between. The germline gives CDR1 SEHNR, CDR2 FQNEAQ (reference sequence). The CDR3 has 15 residues. This chain's CDR3 is CASSLGWDNAYEQYF. Here the CDR3 DNA reads TGTGCCAGCAGCTTAGGATGGGACAACGCCTACGAGCAGTACTTC.

There are many counts of this clonotype. The CDR3 DNA is TGTGCCAGCAGTTTACTAGCGGCTCAGGGGGAGCAGTACTTC. It is translated as CASSLLAAQGEQYF. The V call is TRBV12-3 or TRBV12-4, the J call TRBJ2-7, with D maybe TRBD2 (7 bases). V was clipped by 2 bases and J by 7 bases, with 15 bases between them. The CDR3 is 14 amino acids.

This clonotype has a count of ten or more. This rearrangement joins TRBV6-2 or TRBV6-3 to TRBJ2-7; 11 positions agree with TRBD2. The V gene's germline CDR1 is MNHEY and CDR2 SVGEGT. J lost 9 bases, V lost 8 bases, and 18 bases had no gene match. This CDR3 has 16 amino acids. CDR3 coding DNA: TGTGCCAGCGAGGAGCTAGCGGGAGGAGAAGGTGCGGGGCAGTACTTC. It yields the protein CASEELAGGEGAGQYF.

This clonotype has only a few counts. The J gene is TRBJ2-2, the V gene TRBV29-1, with D perhaps matching TRBD2 (5 bases). Trimming cost V 6 bases and J 7 bases, with 9 bases left between them. Germline CDR1 reads SQVTM; CDR2 reads ANQGSEA. CDR3 length: 11 residues. CDR3 sequence reads: CSVRVNGELFF. CDR3 coding DNA: TGCAGCGTGCGGGTAAACGGGGAGCTGTTTTTT.

J is TRBJ1-2 and V is TRBV6-1; 9 nucleotides agree with TRBD1. V gave up 6 bases and J gave up 8 bases; unmatched junction bases: 4. CDR3 length: 12 amino acids. In germline, CDR1 is MNHNS, CDR2 SASEGT. Written as DNA, the CDR3 is TGTGCCAGCAGGGGACAGGGAGGAGGCTACACCTTC. Its translation is CASRGQGGGYTF.

In its sample, this clonotype was seen many times. V is TRBV2 and J is TRBJ2-7, with TRBD2 matching over 7 bases. There are 14 residues in the CDR3. Per the germline V gene, CDR1 is SNHLY and CDR2 is FYNNEI. The V gene end was trimmed by 4 bases and the J gene end by 2 bases; junction bases not matched to a gene: 5. CDR3 sequence reads: CASSVVGGPYEQYF. CDR3 DNA: TGTGCCAGCAGTGTGGTGGGAGGGCCCTACGAGCAGTACTTC.

In its sample, this clonotype was seen many times. The V and J genes are TRBV7-9 and TRBJ2-7; D unresolved. Trimming left V 5 bases short and J 5 bases short, with 16 bases between. The CDR3 loop spans 14 amino acids. Germline CDR1 is SEHNR and CDR2 is FQNEAQ (reference sequence). The CDR3 here is CASSPLGGLHEQYF. The DNA of the CDR3 is TGTGCCAGCAGCCCCCTTGGCGGCCTCCACGAGCAGTACTTC.

Ten or more counts support this clonotype. This chain joins TRBV19 and TRBJ2-7; D assignment may be TRBD1 or TRBD2 (5 bases each). This CDR3 spans 14 amino acids. V dropped 3 bases and J dropped 2 bases, with 11 bases sitting between them. CDR1 is LNHDA, CDR2 SQIVND, per germline (reference sequence). For the CDR3, the DNA is TGTGCCAGTAGTATTCTTGGGGGTCCCTACGAGCAGTACTTC. This translates into CASSILGGPYEQYF.

This clonotype was picked up many times. The rearrangement joins TRBV5-1 to TRBJ2-2; 8 nucleotides line up with TRBD1. CDR3 length: 17 amino acids. V shed 6 bases and J 0 bases; nucleotides not matched to a gene: 10. CDR1 is SGHRS and CDR2 is YFSETQ in the germline V gene. The CDR3 is CASTARDRRTNTGELFF. DNA of the CDR3: TGCGCCAGCACGGCCCGGGACAGGCGAACGAACACCGGGGAGCTGTTTTTT.

At least ten counts were recorded for this clonotype. The chain uses TRBV4-1 and TRBJ2-7; D not certain. From germline, CDR1 is MGHRA and CDR2 YSYEKL. With 4 bases removed from V and 0 bases from J, the gap between germline ends came to 13 bases. The CDR3 contains 15 residues. This chain's CDR3 is CASSRSGLSSYEQYF. The CDR3 region has the DNA TGCGCCAGCAGCCGATCGGGCCTGAGCTCCTACGAGCAGTACTTC.

In this sample, this clonotype turned up a few times. The rearrangement joins TRBV5-5 to TRBJ2-2; D remains unclear. The germline gives CDR1 SGHKS, CDR2 YYEKEE (reference sequence). Deletions cut 0 bases from V and 13 bases from J, with 10 bases between. This CDR3 contains 12 residues. The CDR3 here is CASSLVTPGLFF. The CDR3 region has the DNA TGTGCCAGCAGCTTGGTTACCCCGGGGCTGTTTTTT.

This clonotype was recorded many times. The CDR3 DNA sequence: TGTGCCTGGAGTCTGGGGGGCCCGGTTTCTGGCTACACCTTC. It is translated as CAWSLGGPVSGYTF. The rearrangement joins TRBV30 to TRBJ1-2; perhaps TRBD1 as D (6 bases). V was trimmed by 2 bases and J by 7 bases, leaving 17 bases between them. This CDR3 spans 14 amino acids. Per the germline V gene, CDR1 is GTSNPN and CDR2 is SVGIG (reference sequence).

The chain couples TRBV27 to TRBJ1-6; 7 bases agree with TRBD1. The CDR3 contains 15 residues. Trimming at V came to 5 bases and at J to 6 bases, leaving 7 bases not matched to a gene. CDR1 and CDR2 from the germline V gene are MNHEY and SMNVEV (reference sequence). In DNA form, the CDR3 reads TGTGCCAGCAGTCCCGGGACAGCTGGTAATTCACCCCTCCACTTT. Protein product: CASSPGTAGNSPLHF.